A selection of T cell receptor beta chains follows, all from one sample in a study of tumor and adjacent non-tumor tissue in lung cancer. A single record per CDR3 protein comes from TCRdb applying MiXCR to the multiplex PCR reads. Of 100,000 to 120,000 distinct CDR3 sequences listed, over 75% are singletons. Sequencing was carried out using lung tumor tissue. These receptors originate from a man in his sixties or seventies with non-small cell lung cancer. CDR3s include the opening cysteine and the closing phenylalanine or tryptophan. The order of the fields is V gene, D gene, clone size, J gene, CDR3 DNA, CDR3 protein. The D gene is left open where the match is weak. The size entry is marked missing in some rows and otherwise reads once, few, many or a size class.

>TRBV28|-|-|TRBJ1-1
TGTGCCAGCAGTACCGACGCCCGCGGTCGTACCACTGAAGCCTTCTTT
CASSTDARGRTTEAFF
>TRBV4-3|-|-|TRBJ1-1
TGCGCCAACAGCCAAGAGGGGACAGAAGCTTTCTTT
CANSQEGTEAFF
>TRBV6-2/TRBV6-3|-|-|TRBJ2-3
TGTACCAGCGACGCGGATACGCAGTACTTT
CTSDADTQYF
>TRBV13|TRBD2|-|TRBJ2-7
TGTGCCAACAGCTCAACCGCGGGGGACGAGCAGTACTTT
CANSSTAGDEQYF
>TRBV10-3|-|-|TRBJ2-1
TGTGCCATCGTGCGTGAGATCAATGAGCAGTTCTTC
CAIVREINEQFF
>TRBV7-8|-|-|TRBJ1-6
TGTGCCAGCAGCCTATTGAAGGGTCCACCGCTCCACTTT
CASSLLKGPPLHF
>TRBV6-1|-|-|TRBJ1-5
TGTGCCAGCAGTGAGGGGGCCCAACATGGGTCTCAGCCCCAGCATTTT
CASSEGAQHGSQPQHF
>TRBV10-3|TRBD1|-|TRBJ1-5
TGTGCCATCAGTGAGTCGATCGGACAGGGGAGTGCTCAGCCCCAGCATTTT
CAISESIGQGSAQPQHF
>TRBV5-6|-|once|TRBJ2-7
TGTGCCAGCAGCTTGGGACCGGGATCGGTTCCCTACGAGCAGAACTTC
CASSLGPGSVPYEQNF
>TRBV5-5|-|-|TRBJ2-5
TGTACCAGCAGTTCCGAGGAGAGCCAGTACTTC
CTSSSEESQYF
>TRBV6-2/TRBV6-3|-|-|TRBJ1-2
TGTGCCAGTAGCCAAATGACAGTTCTTAACTATGGCTACACCTTC
CASSQMTVLNYGYTF
>TRBV6-2/TRBV6-3|-|-|TRBJ1-5
TGTGCCAGGAGTTACTCGATTGGGGGTACAAGAGCGAGCAATCAGCCCCAGCATTTC
CARSYSIGGTRASNQPQHF
>TRBV6-5|-|-|TRBJ2-3
TGTGCCAGTAATTACTCACAGGGAGATACGCAGTATTTT
CASNYSQGDTQYF
>TRBV6-1|-|-|TRBJ2-3
TGTGCCAGCAGGAGCGTGACAGAGGCAGATACGCAGTATTTT
CASRSVTEADTQYF
>TRBV5-4|-|-|TRBJ2-5
TGTGCAAGCAGCTTGGGTGGCACTGTTAGGACCCACTACTTC
CASSLGGTVRTHYF
>TRBV6-5|TRBD2|-|TRBJ2-2
TGTGGCATCAGTTACTTCGGGACTAGTGGGGGGGGGTACTTTAAAGGGGAGCTGTTTTTT
CGISYFGTSGGGYFKGELFF
>TRBV11-1|-|once|TRBJ1-1
TGTGCCAGCAGATTGGGACAATGGGGCGTGAACACCGAAGGTTTCTTT
CASRLGQWGVNTEGFF
>TRBV29-1|-|-|TRBJ2-2
TGCAGCGCTGACGTGCGGGGCACCGGGGAGCTGTTTTTT
CSADVRGTGELFF
>TRBV6-5|-|-|TRBJ2-1
TGTGCCAACAATGTCCGGGATGGTCATGAGCAGTTCTTC
CANNVRDGHEQFF
>TRBV4-1|-|-|TRBJ1-1
TGCGCCAGTAGCCCGGGATTCAGACGGACGAACACTGAAGCATTCTTT
CASSPGFRRTNTEAFF
>TRBV29-1|-|-|TRBJ1-2
TGCAGCGTTGTCCCCTTTCAATCCTCGGGAGAAGATAGCTGCACCTTC
CSVVPFQSSGEDSCTF
>TRBV4-3|TRBD2|once|TRBJ2-7
TGCGCCAGTAGCCGAGACCGGGACTATGGATACGAGCAGTACTTC
CASSRDRDYGYEQYF
>TRBV4-2|-|-|TRBJ2-1
TGTGCCAGCAGCCAAGTAGGGGATGGCTCCTACAATGAGCAGTTCTTC
CASSQVGDGSYNEQFF
>TRBV29-1|-|-|TRBJ2-2
TGCAGCGCTGTCGTAACGGGGGGCACCAGGGAGCTGTTTTTT
CSAVVTGGTRELFF
>TRBV4-1|-|-|TRBJ2-1
TGCACCAGCAGCCATCCGGGACTGGCGGTGGGGCCAGGTAAAAATGAGCAGTTCTTC
CTSSHPGLAVGPGKNEQFF